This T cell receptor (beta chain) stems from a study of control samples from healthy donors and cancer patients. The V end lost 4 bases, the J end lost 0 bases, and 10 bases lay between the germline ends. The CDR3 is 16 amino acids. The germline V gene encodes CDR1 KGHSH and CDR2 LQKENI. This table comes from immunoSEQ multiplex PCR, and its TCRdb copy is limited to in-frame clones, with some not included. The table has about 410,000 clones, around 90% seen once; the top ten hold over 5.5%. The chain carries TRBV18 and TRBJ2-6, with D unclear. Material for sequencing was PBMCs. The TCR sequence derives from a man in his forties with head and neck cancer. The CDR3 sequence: CASSQSPDSGANVLTF. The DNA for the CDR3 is TGTGCCAGCTCACAATCACCGGACTCTGGGGCCAACGTCCTGACTTTC.